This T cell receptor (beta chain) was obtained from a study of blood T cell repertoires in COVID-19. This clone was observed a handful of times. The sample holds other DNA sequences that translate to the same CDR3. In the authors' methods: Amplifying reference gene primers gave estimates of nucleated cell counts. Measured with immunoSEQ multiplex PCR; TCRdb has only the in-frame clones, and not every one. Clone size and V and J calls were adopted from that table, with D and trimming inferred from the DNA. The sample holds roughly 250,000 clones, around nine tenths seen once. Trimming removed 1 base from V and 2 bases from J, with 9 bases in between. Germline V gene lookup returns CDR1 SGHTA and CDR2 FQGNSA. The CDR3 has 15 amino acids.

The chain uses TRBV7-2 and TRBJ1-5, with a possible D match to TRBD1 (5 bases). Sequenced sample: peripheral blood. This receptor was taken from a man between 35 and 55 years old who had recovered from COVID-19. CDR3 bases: TGTGCCAGCAGCTTAGACGGGGGTGGCAATCAGCCCCAGCATTTT. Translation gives CASSLDGGGNQPQHF.